This T cell receptor (beta chain) is from a study of human T cells and chemical hapten exposure. TCRdb independently ran MiXCR on the RACE reads; one entry per CDR3 protein. The sample yields 180,000 or so distinct CDR3 sequences, about 14% seen once. Time point defined: patch test 1, 2 weeks after DPC sensitization. Treatment defined: therapeutic diphenylcyclopropenone sensitization with weekly scalp DPC. The CDR3 is made up of 13 amino acids. Trimming pared 3 bases from V and 4 bases from J, leaving 9 bases between. Germline V gene lookup returns CDR1 SGHAT and CDR2 FQNNGV. The sequence derives from a woman in her 30s with alopecia areata. Some clones in this sample may be carry-over from other donors' samples. The rearrangement joins TRBV11-2 to TRBJ2-5, with TRBD1 as a possible D gene (5 bases). The input for sequencing was whole blood, taken in connection with sensitization to the hapten diphenylcyclopropenone (DPC). The CDR3 loop is CASSFRDSETQYF. The CDR3, as DNA: TGTGCCAGCAGCTTCAGGGATTCAGAGACCCAGTACTTC. Full variable domain (missing parts from reference TRBV11-2 and TRBJ2-5): EAGVAQSPRYKIIEKRQSVAFWCNPISGHATLYWYQQILGQGPKLLIQFQNNGVVDDSQLPKDRFSAERLKGVDSTLKIQPAKLEDSAVYLCASSFRDSETQYFGPGTRLLVL.